This T cell receptor beta chain derives from a study of T cells in Graves' hyperthyroidism and ophthalmopathy. Notes on the study in general: Most expanded thyroid clonotypes above 0.001 also appeared in blood. A model built on 13 V-J features separated ophthalmopathy from stable hyperthyroidism.

This clonotype was seen at least ten times. Its specificity is not known. Researchers amplified the TCR beta CDR3 regions from RNA transcripts. RT-PCR in the first round (using the HTBI primer set) targeted the TCR CDR3. TCRdb reanalysed the multiplex PCR reads using MiXCR and keeps one entry per CDR3 protein. Altogether about 640,000 distinct CDR3 sequences are present, roughly 15% being singletons, with the ten largest covering 9.5% to 15%. Trimming removed 1 base at V and 2 bases at J, with 11 bases between. Germline V gene lookup returns CDR1 ENHRY and CDR2 SYGVKD. This CDR3 region has 15 residues. Enrolled ophthalmopathy patients presented with a Clinical Activity Score of at least 3, a NOSPECS grade of at least 4, and disease duration under 3 months. PBMCs were obtained from over 8.5 ml fresh peripheral blood.

The J gene is TRBJ2-5, the V gene TRBV10-3; perhaps TRBD2 as D (6 bases). The receptor was derived from a woman aged 45-65 years with Graves' ophthalmopathy. The sample consisted of blood. The CDR3 loop reads CAISEFTGVQETQYF. CDR3 sequence (DNA): TGTGCCATCAGTGAGTTTACGGGAGTGCAAGAGACCCAGTACTTC.